The clone carrying this T cell receptor beta chain appeared once. The treatment here: roughly 19 received Ad26.COV2.S at low or high dose, single or two shots; five or six received placebo; per-sample allocation not given. Following the first vaccine or placebo injection, samples were taken on day 63. This sample is part of a study of Ad26.COV2.S vaccination and SARS-CoV-2 variants. Germline V lookup: CDR1 SGHNT, CDR2 YYREEE (reference sequence). The CDR3 runs 13 residues. Germline trimming cut 5 bases from V and 9 bases from J; bases unmatched to any gene: 8. The repertoire was sequenced with immunoSEQ multiplex PCR; TCRdb's copy has only in-frame clones and lacks some. The sample has approximately 450,000 clones, more than 80% seen once; the top ten hold 10% to 15%.

This sequence originates from a person between 18 and 65 years old who received the Ad26.COV2.S COVID-19 vaccine or a placebo. The gene calls are TRBV5-4 and TRBJ2-7; 10 bases fit TRBD1. The sequences come from peripheral blood, collected in a trial of Ad26.COV2.S vaccine versus placebo. The CDR3 sequence: CASRRQGALGQYF. CDR3 nucleotide sequence: TGTGCCAGCAGGAGACAGGGGGCTCTTGGGCAGTACTTC.